These T cell receptor beta chains were read from a single sample in a study of CD8 T cells in Susac syndrome. TCRdb fed the immunoSEQ multiplex PCR reads into MiXCR, producing one record per CDR3 protein. There are over 200,000 distinct CDR3 sequences in the sample; 95% occur only once, and 0.07% to 0.095% lies in the top ten. The sample comprised CD4+ T cells from PBMCs. The receptors shown here come from a human donor with multiple sclerosis. The CDR3 runs from the conserved cysteine through the conserved F or W. D genes are given only for firm matches.

CDR3nt: TGCAGCGTTGTTGTAGCGAACACTGAAGCTTTCTTT
CDR3aa: CSVVVANTEAFF
v_gene: TRBV29-1
d_gene: NA
j_gene: TRBJ1-1

CDR3nt: TGTGCCAGCAGCTCACAGGGGGCGAGTGGAAACACCATATATTTT
CDR3aa: CASSSQGASGNTIYF
v_gene: TRBV7-2
d_gene: TRBD1
j_gene: TRBJ1-3

CDR3nt: TGTGCCAGCAGCCCAGGGACAGGGGATAATCTCCTCGAGCAGTACTTC
CDR3aa: CASSPGTGDNLLEQYF
v_gene: TRBV3-1
d_gene: TRBD1
j_gene: TRBJ2-7

CDR3nt: TGTGCTAGTGGTTTGGTACGGGGCAATGAGCAGTTCTTC
CDR3aa: CASGLVRGNEQFF
v_gene: TRBV12-5
d_gene: NA
j_gene: TRBJ2-1

CDR3nt: TGTGCCACCAGTGTAGGGGTTGAGGGCGAGCAGTTCTTC
CDR3aa: CATSVGVEGEQFF
v_gene: TRBV24-1
d_gene: NA
j_gene: TRBJ2-1

CDR3nt: TGTGCCAGCAGCTCGTCAGGTCCGGGGGGGTCAGATACGCAGTATTTT
CDR3aa: CASSSSGPGGSDTQYF
v_gene: TRBV7-2
d_gene: TRBD2
j_gene: TRBJ2-3

CDR3nt: TGTGCCAGCAGCGACAGACAGGGGGCAAGGGGTGAGCAGTTCTTC
CDR3aa: CASSDRQGARGEQFF
v_gene: TRBV14
d_gene: TRBD1
j_gene: TRBJ2-1

CDR3nt: TGTGCCAGCAGTGCGGGGGGGCGGGAGACCCAGTACTTC
CDR3aa: CASSAGGRETQYF
v_gene: TRBV6-5
d_gene: TRBD2
j_gene: TRBJ2-5

CDR3nt: TGTGCCAGCAGCACCTCGGGACAGAGCACAGATACGCAGTATTTT
CDR3aa: CASSTSGQSTDTQYF
v_gene: TRBV7-9
d_gene: TRBD1
j_gene: TRBJ2-3

CDR3nt: TGTGCCAGCAGGGCCGGGGTCAGTGGCAATGAGCAGTTCTTC
CDR3aa: CASRAGVSGNEQFF
v_gene: TRBV3-1
d_gene: NA
j_gene: TRBJ2-1

CDR3nt: TGCAGCGTTAACATCGGGGGAGGGAACACTGAAGCTTTCTTT
CDR3aa: CSVNIGGGNTEAFF
v_gene: TRBV29-1
d_gene: NA
j_gene: TRBJ1-1

CDR3nt: TGTGCCAGCAGTTTAGAGGGAACGGCGACCGGGGAGCTGTTTTTT
CDR3aa: CASSLEGTATGELFF
v_gene: TRBV12-3/TRBV12-4
d_gene: NA
j_gene: TRBJ2-2

CDR3nt: TGTGCCTGGAGTGACAGTAAGACTAGCGGGGGCAATGAGCAGTTCTTC
CDR3aa: CAWSDSKTSGGNEQFF
v_gene: TRBV30
d_gene: TRBD2
j_gene: TRBJ2-1

CDR3nt: TGTGCCAGCAGCCCCGGCCACTCAGGGGAGCTGTTTTTT
CDR3aa: CASSPGHSGELFF
v_gene: TRBV9
d_gene: NA
j_gene: TRBJ2-2

CDR3nt: TGTGCCTGGAGTAGGGCTAAAAATCAGCCCCAGCATTTT
CDR3aa: CAWSRAKNQPQHF
v_gene: TRBV30
d_gene: NA
j_gene: TRBJ1-5

CDR3nt: TGCAGCGCTAAGGACAGGCTGAACACCGGGGAGCTGTTTTTT
CDR3aa: CSAKDRLNTGELFF
v_gene: TRBV29-1
d_gene: TRBD1
j_gene: TRBJ2-2

CDR3nt: TGTGCCAGCACCGGGACAGACTACGAGCAGTACTTC
CDR3aa: CASTGTDYEQYF
v_gene: TRBV2
d_gene: TRBD1
j_gene: TRBJ2-7

CDR3nt: TGTGCCAGCAGACAGACAGGAACTAATCAGCCCCAGCATTTT
CDR3aa: CASRQTGTNQPQHF
v_gene: TRBV27
d_gene: NA
j_gene: TRBJ1-5